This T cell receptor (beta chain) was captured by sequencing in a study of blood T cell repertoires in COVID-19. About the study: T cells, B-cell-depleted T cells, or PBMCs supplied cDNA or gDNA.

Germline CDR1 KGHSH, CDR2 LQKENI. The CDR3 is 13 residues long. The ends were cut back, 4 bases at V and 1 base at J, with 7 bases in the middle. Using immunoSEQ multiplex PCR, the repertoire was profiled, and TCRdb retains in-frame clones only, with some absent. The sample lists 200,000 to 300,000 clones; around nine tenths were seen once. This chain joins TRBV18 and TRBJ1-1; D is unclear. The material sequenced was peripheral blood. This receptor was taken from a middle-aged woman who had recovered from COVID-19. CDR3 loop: CASSRDWNTEAFF. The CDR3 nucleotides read TGTGCCAGCTCACGTGACTGGAACACTGAAGCTTTCTTT.